One and the same sample provided the 2 T cell receptor beta chains below, sequenced in a study of cytomegalovirus exposure and HLA in healthy donors. Primers: 60 Vbeta forward and 13 Jbeta reverse. TCRdb's table, derived via immunoSEQ multiplex PCR, lists solely in-frame clones and lacks some. There are 120,000 to 150,000 clones in the sample; roughly 80% occur only once, and approximately 1% lies in the top ten. What was sequenced was PBMCs. These receptors came from a man younger than 30 in good health and CMV-seronegative.

CDR3 amino acids: CASSLAQGALALYEQYF. In DNA, the CDR3 is TGTGCCAGCAGCTTAGCTCAGGGGGCCCTGGCCCTCTACGAGCAGTACTTC. V is TRBV11-2 and J is TRBJ2-7; 8 positions match TRBD1. CDR3 length equals 17 residues. Losses at the gene ends were 1 base for V and 3 bases for J; bases not matched to a gene: 11. Germline assignment: CDR1 SGHAT and CDR2 FQNNGV.

The V call is TRBV15, the J call TRBJ1-5; D ambiguous. Trimming stripped 11 bases from V and 3 bases from J, with 20 bases between. CDR1 LNHNV and CDR2 YYDKDF come from the germline V gene (reference sequence). The CDR3 loop spans 15 amino acids. The CDR3 sequence: CAAASQDTLNQPQHF. CDR3 nucleotide sequence: TGTGCCGCTGCTTCTCAAGACACCCTCAATCAGCCCCAGCATTTT. Full variable domain (outside the CDR3, taken from reference TRBV15 and TRBJ1-5): DAMVIQNPRYQVTQFGKPVTLSCSQTLNHNVMYWYQQKSSQAPKLLFHYYDKDFNNEADTPDNFQSRRPNTSFCFLDIRSPGLGDTAMYLCAAASQDTLNQPQHFGDGTRLSIL.